One and the same sample provided the 12 T cell receptor beta chains below, sequenced in a study of shared clonotypes between healthy human individuals. Here immunoSEQ multiplex PCR was the method, and the copy in TCRdb shows in-frame clones only, minus some. The sample consists of approximately 1.9 million clones, roughly 95% of them appearing once. It was CD45RO-negative cells, positively selected for CCR7, that made up naive CD8 cells, with terminally differentiated effector memory CD45RA+ cells excluded. The material sequenced was naive CD8+ T cells from PBMCs. These receptors originate from a man aged 18 to 30 in good health. Some clones in this sample may be carry-over from other donors' samples.

The J gene is TRBJ2-1, the V gene TRBV9, with 12 bases identical to TRBD2. With 2 bases clipped from V and 6 bases from J, the junction kept 6 bases outside the gene matches. The CDR3 totals 16 residues. CDR1 and CDR2 from the germline V gene are SGDLS and YYNGEE. The CDR3 here is CASSVFLAGGGNEQFF. As DNA, the CDR3 is TGTGCCAGCAGCGTTTTCCTAGCGGGAGGGGGCAATGAGCAGTTCTTC.

V and J are TRBV28 and TRBJ2-1; a possible D gene is TRBD1 (6 bases). The CDR3 runs to 15 residues. CDR1 is MDHEN and CDR2 is SYDVKM in the germline V gene. V gave up 4 bases and J gave up 5 bases, with 15 bases separating them. CDR3 protein: CASSSDNRVHNEQFF. The CDR3 DNA follows: TGTGCCAGCAGTTCGGACAACAGGGTTCACAATGAGCAGTTCTTC.

V and J are TRBV7-9 and TRBJ2-1; 14 bases map to TRBD2. Unmatched junction bases numbered 6, after V lost 5 bases and J lost 0 bases. Germline assignment: CDR1 SEHNR and CDR2 FQNEAQ (reference sequence). There are 18 residues in the CDR3. The CDR3 loop is CASSPGLAGGSSYNEQFF. The CDR3 DNA sequence: TGTGCCAGCAGCCCAGGACTAGCGGGAGGAAGCTCCTACAATGAGCAGTTCTTC.

The gene calls are TRBV27 and TRBJ1-5; no firm D call. The CDR3 totals 12 residues. CDR1 is MNHEY, CDR2 SMNVEV, per germline (reference sequence). Trimming pared 9 bases from V and 6 bases from J, leaving 12 bases between. The CDR3 region is CASEEGGQPQHF. The CDR3 region has the DNA TGTGCCAGTGAGGAAGGAGGTCAGCCCCAGCATTTT.

The chain joins TRBV9 to TRBJ2-7; maybe TRBD1 (6 bases). This CDR3 comprises 14 residues. CDR1 SGDLS and CDR2 YYNGEE come from the germline V gene. V was pared by 6 bases and J by 4 bases, with 17 bases between. The CDR3 nucleotides read TGTGCCAGCACCCCAAGGATAGGGGGATACGAGCAGTACTTC. Translating gives CASTPRIGGYEQYF.

The chain recombines TRBV14 with TRBJ1-3; D unresolved. This CDR3 contains 14 residues. V lost 3 bases, J lost 2 bases, and 8 bases lay in between. CDR1 and CDR2 from the germline V gene are SGHDN and FVKESK. The CDR3 DNA is TGTGCCAGCAGCCAGCGAGTCCCTGGAAACACCATATATTTT. It yields the protein CASSQRVPGNTIYF.

V is TRBV30 and J is TRBJ2-1; 9 positions match TRBD1. This CDR3 has 15 residues. The germline V gene encodes CDR1 GTSNPN and CDR2 SVGIG (reference sequence). The V segment lost 4 bases and the J segment 5 bases; nucleotides outside the gene matches: 9. This CDR3 reads CAWINLRQGDNEQFF. DNA for the CDR3: TGTGCCTGGATTAACCTGAGACAGGGGGACAATGAGCAGTTCTTC.

This clone appeared once. This rearrangement joins TRBV10-1 to TRBJ1-1, with 8 bases aligning to TRBD1. CDR1 and CDR2 from the germline V gene are WNHNN and SYGVQD (reference sequence). The CDR3 runs 14 residues. Trimming cost V 2 bases and J 7 bases; bases outside gene matches: 6. In DNA, the CDR3 is TGCGCCAGCAGTGAGGGACAGGGCCCCTATGAAGCTTTCTTT. The encoded protein is CASSEGQGPYEAFF.

This sequence joins TRBV27 and TRBJ2-1; 8 bases fit TRBD1. Germline-derived CDR1 and CDR2 are MNHEY and SMNVEV (reference sequence). The CDR3 totals 15 residues. The junction had 4 bases not matched to a gene; V was cut back by 6 bases and J by 0 bases. The CDR3 region is CASSPTGASYNEQFF. In DNA, the CDR3 is TGTGCCAGCAGCCCGACAGGGGCCTCCTACAATGAGCAGTTCTTC.

As concerns this clone: This sample includes further DNA sequences coding for the same CDR3. The chain links TRBV28 to TRBJ1-1, with 9 nucleotides matching TRBD1. V lost 3 bases, J lost 5 bases, and 4 bases stayed unmatched. This CDR3 contains 14 residues. Germline CDR1 reads MDHEN; CDR2 reads SYDVKM. CDR3 coding DNA: TGTGCCAGCAGTTTGCACAGGGGGCGGACTGAAGCTTTCTTT. Its translation is CASSLHRGRTEAFF.

The chain employs TRBV28 and TRBJ1-1; 7 positions match TRBD1. This CDR3 is built from 15 residues. CDR1 and CDR2 (germline): MDHEN, SYDVKM. V was clipped by 1 base and J by 4 bases; unmatched bases: 6. The CDR3 loop reads CASSLYDREVTEAFF. As DNA, the CDR3 is TGTGCCAGCAGTTTATATGACAGGGAGGTCACTGAAGCTTTCTTT.

This chain connects TRBV6-5 to TRBJ2-5; possibly TRBD1 for D (5 bases). This CDR3 region has 16 residues. Germline assignment: CDR1 MNHEY and CDR2 SVGAGI. V was clipped by 0 bases and J by 1 base, with 12 bases between them. In nucleotides, the CDR3 is TGTGCCAGCAGTTACTCCGGCAGGGCATCCCAAGAGACCCAGTACTTC. As protein: CASSYSGRASQETQYF.